This T cell receptor (beta chain) was sequenced for a study of shared clonotypes between healthy human individuals. Looked up from germline, CDR1 is SGDLS and CDR2 is YYNGEE. Trimming cost V 2 bases and J 6 bases, with 15 bases left between them. The CDR3 is made up of 15 amino acids. Assay used: immunoSEQ multiplex PCR; TCRdb lists only in-frame clones, some missing. This sample has approximately 1.9 million clones, with 93% found just once. CD45RO-negative CD8 cells positively selected for CCR7 made up the naive population, which excluded terminally differentiated effector memory CD45RA+ cells. The rearrangement links TRBV9 to TRBJ2-1; D not certain. The sequence was collected from a man between 18 and 29 years old in good health. Some clones in this sample may be carry-over from other donors' samples. Sequenced sample: naive CD8+ T cells from PBMCs. Here the CDR3 DNA reads TGTGCCAGCAGCGTTGAGCCCAAGAGGTCCAATGAGCAGTTCTTC. Protein product: CASSVEPKRSNEQFF.